The 30 T cell receptor beta chains reported below all come from one sample, sequenced in a study of Ad26.COV2.S vaccination and SARS-CoV-2 variants. The treatment denotes: roughly 19 received Ad26.COV2.S at low or high dose, single or two shots; 5 received placebo; per-sample allocation not given. Collection of samples fell on day 63 after the first vaccine or placebo injection. Assay used: immunoSEQ multiplex PCR; TCRdb lists only in-frame clones, some missing. The table includes 290,000 or so clones, around 87% detected once. The input for sequencing was peripheral blood, taken in a trial of Ad26.COV2.S vaccine versus placebo. These receptors originate from a person between 18 and 65 years old who received the Ad26.COV2.S COVID-19 vaccine or a placebo.

The chain recombines TRBV30 with TRBJ1-1; perhaps TRBD1 as D (6 bases). This CDR3 comprises 15 residues. Trimming stripped 0 bases from V and 0 bases from J, with 11 bases between. In germline, CDR1 is GTSNPN, CDR2 SVGIG (reference sequence). The CDR3 loop is CAWSVGGTMNTEAFF. The CDR3 coding sequence is TGTGCCTGGAGTGTAGGGGGGACGATGAACACTGAAGCTTTCTTT.

This rearrangement joins TRBV3-1 (or the pseudogene TRBV3-2) to TRBJ2-7, with TRBD2 as a possible D gene (5 bases). V was trimmed by 4 bases and J by 3 bases, leaving 7 bases between them. Per germline, CDR1 LGHDT and CDR2 YNNKEL (reference sequence). CDR3 length equals 12 residues. The CDR3 bases are TGTGCCAGCAGCCTTACTAGCTACGAGCAGTACTTC. Amino acids: CASSLTSYEQYF.

This chain's CDR3 is CASPYRIRVQFF. CDR3 bases: TGCGCCAGCCCCTATAGGATACGAGTGCAGTTCTTC. This sequence joins TRBV5-1 and TRBJ2-1; D is undetermined. V lost 7 bases to trimming and J lost 12 bases, with 17 bases between them. Germline CDR1 SGHRS, CDR2 YFSETQ. The CDR3 length is 12 residues.

The V and J genes are TRBV19 and TRBJ2-1, with D perhaps TRBD1 or TRBD2 (5 bases each). CDR1 and CDR2 from the germline V gene are LNHDA and SQIVND (reference sequence). CDR3 size: 14 residues. Trimming left V 4 bases short and J 4 bases short, with 11 bases between. The CDR3 spells CASSTWDGYNEQFF. In DNA, the CDR3 is TGTGCCAGTAGTACCTGGGACGGGTACAATGAGCAGTTCTTC.

This rearrangement joins TRBV7-2 to TRBJ2-2; 8 bases align to TRBD1. After removal of 8 bases from V and 7 bases from J, the junction contained 6 bases not matched to a gene. This CDR3 contains 13 residues. Germline loops: CDR1 SGHTA, CDR2 FQGNSA. CDR3 protein: CASSWTGFGELFF. CDR3 nucleotide sequence: TGTGCCAGCTCCTGGACAGGGTTCGGGGAGCTGTTTTTT.

J is TRBJ2-4 and V is TRBV6-1, with D possibly being TRBD1 (6 bases). The CDR3 covers 16 residues. Trimming removed 2 bases at V and 0 bases at J, with 11 bases between. In germline, CDR1 is MNHNS, CDR2 SASEGT. CDR3 nucleotide sequence: TGTGCCAGCAGTGAACAGGGGCTCATAGCCAAAAACATTCAGTACTTC. Its translation: CASSEQGLIAKNIQYF.

This clone was seen a few times. The same CDR3 arises from other DNA sequences in this sample as well. CDR3 in amino acids: CASSYSGGYNSPLHF. The CDR3 nucleotides read TGTGCCAGCAGTTATTCGGGGGGTTATAATTCACCCCTCCACTTT. V usage is TRBV6-2 or TRBV6-3 and J usage is TRBJ1-6; D is perhaps TRBD1 (5 bases). Trimming stripped 3 bases from V and 4 bases from J, with 10 bases between. The CDR3 contains 15 residues. The germline V gene encodes CDR1 MNHEY and CDR2 SVGEGT.

This sequence joins TRBV2 and TRBJ2-7, with 10 bases that match TRBD1. This CDR3 has 15 amino acids. Unmatched junction bases numbered 2, after V lost 1 base and J lost 2 bases. The V gene's germline CDR1 is SNHLY and CDR2 FYNNEI. The CDR3, as DNA: TGTGCCAGCAGTGAAGGCGGACAGGGGGCCTACGAGCAGTACTTC. It translates to CASSEGGQGAYEQYF.

This clone was detected only once. The genes are TRBV15 and TRBJ1-6; D unresolved. The germline gives CDR1 LNHNV, CDR2 YYDKDF (reference sequence). Trimming took off 5 bases at V and 3 bases at J, with 5 bases between the two ends. The CDR3 has 13 residues. This CDR3 is CATSGSYNSPLHF. CDR3 sequence (DNA): TGTGCCACCAGCGGCAGCTATAATTCACCCCTCCACTTT.

The CDR3 DNA follows: TGTGCCAGCAGCGTTCTGACAGGGAGCTCCTACAATGAGCAGTTCTTC. Amino acid sequence: CASSVLTGSSYNEQFF. The gene calls are TRBV13 and TRBJ2-1; 7 bases line up with TRBD1. Germline V CDR1 and CDR2: PRHDT, FYEKMQ (reference sequence). V lost 5 bases to trimming and J lost 0 bases; unmatched junction nucleotides: 7. The CDR3 has 16 residues.

This clone has a handful of counts. The chain is built from TRBV6-2 or TRBV6-3 and TRBJ1-1; no definite D call. In germline, CDR1 is MNHEY, CDR2 SVGEGT. The CDR3 sequence is 13 residues long. The V and J ends lost 3 bases and 2 bases respectively, with 7 bases between them. The CDR3 is CASSYTGNTEAFF. CDR3 DNA: TGTGCCAGCAGTTATACGGGAAACACTGAAGCTTTCTTT.

The chain uses TRBV27 and TRBJ2-1, with 8 bases aligning to TRBD2. The CDR3 spans 15 residues. CDR1 is MNHEY, CDR2 SMNVEV, per germline (reference sequence). V gave up 7 bases and J gave up 9 bases; unmatched junction bases: 14. The CDR3, as DNA: TGTGCCAGCACGAAAAGCGGGACTAGAACGGGTGAGCAGTTCTTC. Its protein is CASTKSGTRTGEQFF.

The V gene is TRBV24-1, the J gene TRBJ2-1; 10 bases fit TRBD2. After removal of 5 bases from V and 7 bases from J, the junction contained 7 bases not matched to a gene. The germline gives CDR1 KGHDR, CDR2 SFDVKD. The CDR3 runs to 15 residues. CDR3 loop: CATSAASGRVNEQFF. As DNA, the CDR3 is TGTGCCACCAGTGCAGCAAGCGGGAGGGTTAATGAGCAGTTCTTC.

The genes are TRBV4-1 and TRBJ1-2; D not certain. This CDR3 has 15 amino acids. The V gene lost 2 bases and the J gene lost 5 bases, with 15 bases spanning the gap. Germline CDR1 is MGHRA and CDR2 is YSYEKL. CDR3 sequence: CASSQHSGKGYGYTF. The DNA for the CDR3 is TGCGCCAGCAGCCAACATTCGGGGAAGGGTTATGGCTACACCTTC.

V is TRBV7-7 and J is TRBJ2-5; a possible D gene is TRBD2 (5 bases). Germline V lookup: CDR1 SSHAT, CDR2 FNYEAQ (reference sequence). The CDR3 length is 13 residues. The V end was cut by 4 bases, the J end by 1 base, with 7 bases between. The CDR3 bases are TGTGCCAGCAGCTCCGGGGTCCAAGAGACCCAGTACTTC. Translated, it gives CASSSGVQETQYF.

The genes are TRBV28 and TRBJ2-1; D uncertain. Trimming shortened V by 3 bases and J by 8 bases, and 8 bases separated the two germline ends. This CDR3 contains 12 residues. CDR1 and CDR2 (germline): MDHEN, SYDVKM. The CDR3 loop is CASSLGIYEQFF. The DNA of the CDR3 is TGTGCCAGCAGTTTGGGTATCTATGAGCAGTTCTTC. Supplemented by reference TRBV28 and TRBJ2-1, the full variable domain reads DVKVTQSSRYLVKRTGEKVFLECVQDMDHENMFWYRQDPGLGLRLIYFSYDVKMKEKGDIPEGYSVSREKKERFSLILESASTNQTSMYLCASSLGIYEQFFGPGTRLTVL.

This chain connects TRBV6-5 to TRBJ1-4; D gene uncertain. Germline V lookup: CDR1 MNHEY, CDR2 SVGAGI. The CDR3 length is 12 residues. Trimming removed 4 bases at V and 5 bases at J, with 5 bases between. CDR3 sequence reads: CASSFLNEKLFF. For the CDR3, the DNA is TGTGCCAGCAGTTTCCTAAATGAAAAACTGTTTTTT.

CDR3 protein: CASSPTGGPNEKLFF. CDR3 coding DNA: TGTGCCAGCAGCCCGACAGGGGGGCCTAATGAAAAACTGTTTTTT. This chain connects TRBV7-3 to TRBJ1-4; 9 positions agree with TRBD1. CDR1 and CDR2 (germline): SGHTA, FQGTGA. CDR3 length: 15 residues. The V and J ends lost 5 bases and 3 bases, in that order; junction bases with no gene match: 4.

The chain has TRBV10-2 and TRBJ1-1, with D possibly TRBD1 on 6 matching bases. CDR1 WSHSY and CDR2 SAAADI come from the germline V gene. This CDR3 region has 13 residues. Deletions cut 4 bases from V and 1 base from J, with 7 bases between. The CDR3 protein is CASSAGENTEAFF. In DNA form, the CDR3 reads TGCGCCAGCAGTGCAGGGGAGAACACTGAAGCTTTCTTT.

The chain carries TRBV27 and TRBJ2-7, with 8 bases identical to TRBD2. V trimming: 8 bases; J trimming: 3 bases; junction bases outside the gene matches: 9. The CDR3 has 14 residues. Germline CDR1 reads MNHEY; CDR2 reads SMNVEV (reference sequence). The CDR3 region has the DNA TGTGCCAGCGCCCGCGGGGGGATGGGCTACGAGCAGTACTTC. It encodes CASARGGMGYEQYF.

The chain employs TRBV6-2 or TRBV6-3 and TRBJ2-1; D is uncertain. This CDR3 is 14 amino acids long. CDR1 and CDR2 (germline): MNHEY, SVGEGT. V was shortened by 2 bases and J by 0 bases, with 5 bases between the two germline ends. In DNA, the CDR3 is TGTGCCAGCAGTTACCCGAGCTCCTACAATGAGCAGTTCTTC. Translated, it gives CASSYPSSYNEQFF.

As DNA, the CDR3 is TGTGCCAACCGATTTTCGGGGACGGATACGCAGTATTTT. This gives the protein CANRFSGTDTQYF. The chain couples TRBV12-3 or TRBV12-4 to TRBJ2-3; D may match TRBD1 or TRBD2 (5 bases each). This CDR3 has 13 residues. V dropped 10 bases and J dropped 6 bases, with 17 bases sitting between them.

V and J are TRBV6-5 and TRBJ2-5; D unresolved. Trimming removed 0 bases at V and 0 bases at J, with 11 bases between. CDR1 and CDR2 from the germline V gene are MNHEY and SVGAGI. CDR3 size: 16 residues. CDR3 DNA: TGTGCCAGCAGTTACTCGCCGAGGCGGAACCAAGAGACCCAGTACTTC. Protein: CASSYSPRRNQETQYF.

The J gene is TRBJ1-1, the V gene TRBV5-1; TRBD1 matches at 7 bases. This CDR3 contains 15 residues. J gave up 0 bases and V 4 bases, and 6 bases lay outside the gene matches. The V gene's germline CDR1 is SGHRS and CDR2 YFSETQ. CDR3 protein: CASSRQGDMNTEAFF. The CDR3 coding sequence is TGCGCCAGCAGCCGCCAGGGGGACATGAACACTGAAGCTTTCTTT.

The CDR3 here is CASSTDRANEKLFF. CDR3 nucleotide sequence: TGTGCCAGCAGCACCGACAGGGCTAATGAAAAACTGTTTTTT. J is TRBJ1-4 and V is TRBV5-4; 7 bases line up with TRBD1. After removal of 4 bases from V and 3 bases from J, the junction contained 3 bases not matched to a gene. This CDR3 contains 14 residues. Germline CDR1 SGHNT, CDR2 YYREEE (reference sequence).

The V gene is TRBV28, the J gene TRBJ2-7, with D uncertain. This CDR3 is 13 amino acids long. Germline V gene data show CDR1 as MDHEN and CDR2 as SYDVKM. Trimming pared 7 bases from V and 1 base from J, leaving 11 bases between. CDR3 DNA sequence: TGTGCCAGCACTTGGGAACAGTCCTACGAGCAGTACTTC. The encoded protein is CASTWEQSYEQYF.

The V and J genes are TRBV28 and TRBJ2-7, with 8 bases lining up with TRBD1. The CDR3 has 14 amino acids. J lost 4 bases, V lost 6 bases, and 8 bases had no gene match. The germline CDR1 and CDR2 sequences are MDHEN and SYDVKM. CDR3 nucleotide sequence: TGTGCCAGCAGCCCCGGACAGGGAATTTACGAGCAGTACTTC. Protein sequence: CASSPGQGIYEQYF.

This chain joins TRBV6-5 and TRBJ1-5, with D unclear. V was pared by 7 bases and J by 6 bases, with 13 bases between. The CDR3 spans 13 residues. Germline CDR1 and CDR2: MNHEY and SVGAGI. CDR3 DNA sequence: TGTGCCAGCACTCCCAGTCCGAGTCAGCCCCAGCATTTT. This sequence encodes CASTPSPSQPQHF.

This chain joins TRBV5-6 and TRBJ2-5; TRBD2 is a possible D gene (7 bases). Germline CDR1 and CDR2: SGHDT and YYEEEE. Deletions cut 4 bases from V and 5 bases from J, with 15 bases between. The CDR3 sequence is 14 residues long. Here the CDR3 DNA reads TGTGCCAGCAGCGGGGGGGGCCTTAGGGAGACCCAGTACTTC. Translating it yields CASSGGGLRETQYF.

This sequence joins TRBV5-8 and TRBJ2-1; a weak D match, TRBD2 (5 bases). This CDR3 comprises 15 residues. CDR1 and CDR2 (germline): SGHTS, YDEGEE. V was trimmed by 3 bases and J by 3 bases, leaving 13 bases between them. CDR3 amino acids: CASSSDSYRYNEQFF. Written as DNA, the CDR3 is TGTGCCAGCAGCTCGGACTCCTACCGCTACAATGAGCAGTTCTTC.